A selection of T cell receptor beta chains follows, all from one sample in a study of T cell responses to AZD1222 COVID-19 vaccine. The data were produced by immunoSEQ multiplex PCR, yet TCRdb's version contains in-frame clones alone and is incomplete. This sample has 90,000 to 130,000 clones, with 87% found just once. Sequenced here: peripheral blood, sampled on day 0 of AZD1222 vaccination. These receptor sequences come from an adult in good health. Each CDR3 is given without its conserved first and last residue. The order of the fields is V gene, J gene, CDR3 protein.

V gene: TRBV3-1/TRBV3-2; J gene: TRBJ2-2; CDR3 protein: ASSQTSPGELF
V gene: TRBV5-6; J gene: TRBJ2-5; CDR3 protein: ASSLVRETQY
V gene: TRBV10-1; J gene: TRBJ2-1; CDR3 protein: ASSEGLGTGGGEQF
V gene: TRBV3-1/TRBV3-2; J gene: TRBJ2-5; CDR3 protein: ASSQGNGHKTQY
V gene: TRBV30; J gene: TRBJ1-6; CDR3 protein: AWSVLKGNSPLH
V gene: TRBV7-8; J gene: TRBJ1-5; CDR3 protein: ASSLVANQPQH
V gene: TRBV29-1; J gene: TRBJ1-5; CDR3 protein: SVEEGPGNQPQH
V gene: TRBV7-2; J gene: TRBJ1-4; CDR3 protein: ASSLQGAATNEKLF
V gene: TRBV14; J gene: TRBJ2-1; CDR3 protein: ASSPTPGQGGWNEQF
V gene: TRBV29-1; J gene: TRBJ2-1; CDR3 protein: SVDRLGRNEQF
V gene: TRBV28; J gene: TRBJ2-7; CDR3 protein: ASSFPPLDRAKQY
V gene: TRBV28; J gene: TRBJ2-6; CDR3 protein: ASSLPPDRVGANVLT
V gene: TRBV3-1/TRBV3-2; J gene: TRBJ2-3; CDR3 protein: ASSQVRTADTQY
V gene: TRBV7-9; J gene: TRBJ2-1; CDR3 protein: ASSLAGQGVPDEQF
V gene: TRBV19; J gene: TRBJ1-4; CDR3 protein: ATRGASWEKLF
V gene: TRBV4-1; J gene: TRBJ1-6; CDR3 protein: ASSQGAAGQRGNILNSPLH
V gene: TRBV21-1; J gene: TRBJ2-7; CDR3 protein: ASSRGDCTYEQY
V gene: TRBV28; J gene: TRBJ1-5; CDR3 protein: ASIGRGGIRNQPQH
V gene: TRBV10-3; J gene: TRBJ1-1; CDR3 protein: AISEGQHYTEAF
V gene: TRBV27; J gene: TRBJ2-7; CDR3 protein: ASRPRTGVYEQY
V gene: TRBV29-1; J gene: TRBJ2-1; CDR3 protein: SVEDDPSFNEQF
V gene: TRBV21-1; J gene: TRBJ1-1; CDR3 protein: ASSPGGPCTEAF
V gene: TRBV11-2; J gene: TRBJ2-7; CDR3 protein: ASSLLWGRRNEQY
V gene: TRBV6-2/TRBV6-3; J gene: TRBJ1-5; CDR3 protein: ASSPTRGRGGNQPQH
V gene: TRBV7-7; J gene: TRBJ2-5; CDR3 protein: ASSSGTGGSGGTQY
V gene: TRBV2; J gene: TRBJ2-1; CDR3 protein: ASSRTRSPGNEQF
V gene: TRBV11-3; J gene: TRBJ1-1; CDR3 protein: ASSLTANTEAF
V gene: TRBV28; J gene: TRBJ1-1; CDR3 protein: ASSLSGSETEAF
V gene: TRBV7-8; J gene: TRBJ1-5; CDR3 protein: ASSLGWGNQPQH
V gene: TRBV5-1; J gene: TRBJ1-1; CDR3 protein: ASSLALGENTEAF
V gene: TRBV6-5; J gene: TRBJ1-2; CDR3 protein: ASLFRGHGYGYT
V gene: TRBV3-1/TRBV3-2; J gene: TRBJ2-7; CDR3 protein: ASSKDRGTYEQY
V gene: TRBV16; J gene: TRBJ2-2; CDR3 protein: ASSQSATGELF
V gene: TRBV11-2; J gene: TRBJ1-1; CDR3 protein: ASSSLSAAMNTEAF
V gene: TRBV10-1; J gene: TRBJ2-3; CDR3 protein: ASSGQERGTDTQY
V gene: TRBV28; J gene: TRBJ1-6; CDR3 protein: ASSSLGNSPLH
V gene: TRBV24-1; J gene: TRBJ1-5; CDR3 protein: ATSDPTGPNSNQPQH
V gene: TRBV5-1; J gene: TRBJ1-2; CDR3 protein: ASSWGPGHGGYT
V gene: TRBV5-1; J gene: TRBJ2-1; CDR3 protein: ASSLSGSSYNEQF
V gene: TRBV4-2; J gene: TRBJ2-3; CDR3 protein: ASSQGGVDTQY
V gene: TRBV4-3; J gene: TRBJ2-5; CDR3 protein: ASSQESGTQY
V gene: TRBV28; J gene: TRBJ1-6; CDR3 protein: ASSQTDSPLH
V gene: TRBV11-2; J gene: TRBJ2-7; CDR3 protein: ASSLLGGPSYEQY
V gene: TRBV4-2; J gene: TRBJ2-7; CDR3 protein: ASSQGLSYEQY
V gene: TRBV5-4; J gene: TRBJ1-4; CDR3 protein: ASSFRQTNEKLF
V gene: TRBV5-4; J gene: TRBJ1-1; CDR3 protein: ASSLTGNTEAF